This TCR beta chain emerged from a study of cytomegalovirus exposure and HLA in healthy donors. PCR primers comprised 60 Vbeta and 13 Jbeta primers. Clones were read by immunoSEQ multiplex PCR, and TCRdb kept only the in-frame ones, dropping some. The table includes 35,000 to 45,000 clones, 40% to 60% detected once. General study points: A previous analysis found most TCR beta V segments productive roughly 87% or roughly 30% of the time. Later, an analysis found that common viral pathogens appeared to be linked with several of the most significant clusters.

Remarks on this clone: Antigen specificity is unknown.

Losses at the gene ends were 6 bases for V and 5 bases for J; bases not matched to a gene: 6. CDR3 length: 14 amino acids. Germline CDR1 is SGDLS and CDR2 is YYNGEE. The rearrangement joins TRBV9 to TRBJ2-1, with 9 bases identical to TRBD2. Sequenced: PBMCs. The receptor was isolated from a human donor in good health. CDR3 in amino acids: CASTAGGGHNEQFF. The DNA of the CDR3 is TGTGCCAGCACCGCGGGAGGGGGCCACAATGAGCAGTTCTTC.